Listed here are 21 T cell receptor beta chains from one sample, sequenced in a study of CD8 T cells in ankylosing spondylitis. MiXCR was run by TCRdb on the 5' RACE reads, yielding one entry per CDR3 protein. The sample holds 150,000 or so distinct CDR3 sequences, 11% seen once. The sample comprised blood, either unsorted or a sorted T cell fraction (not recorded which). These receptors were taken from a male donor with ankylosing spondylitis or in good health (not recorded which).

V gene TRBV6-1 combines with J gene TRBJ2-2; maybe TRBD2 (6 bases). The V end was cut by 7 bases, the J end by 5 bases, with 17 bases between. Per germline, CDR1 MNHNS and CDR2 SASEGT. The CDR3 has 15 amino acids. The CDR3 DNA reads as TGTGCCAGCAAGATCGAACGGGGGAGGACCGGGGAGCTGTTTTTT. Translating it yields CASKIERGRTGELFF.

The sample holds many counts of this clonotype. V and J are TRBV27 and TRBJ2-7, with 9 bases fitting TRBD1. Trimming cost V 5 bases and J 4 bases; bases outside gene matches: 9. Germline loops: CDR1 MNHEY, CDR2 SMNVEV (reference sequence). The CDR3 has 15 amino acids. The DNA of the CDR3 is TGTGCCAGCAGTAGACAAGGGGACAGGGCGTACGAGCAGTACTTC. Residues: CASSRQGDRAYEQYF.

This clonotype was recorded many times. The V gene is TRBV20-1, the J gene TRBJ2-1; D may correspond to TRBD1 or TRBD2 (5 bases each). Looked up from germline, CDR1 is DFQATT and CDR2 is SNEGSKA (reference sequence). The CDR3 loop spans 14 amino acids. V lost 0 bases and J lost 5, with 11 bases in between. CDR3 residues: CSARDSRGHNEQFF. CDR3 bases: TGCAGTGCTAGAGATAGTAGGGGACACAATGAGCAGTTCTTC.

This clonotype was counted ten times or more. V is TRBV5-1 and J is TRBJ2-3; 8 nucleotides align to TRBD2. Germline CDR1 is SGHRS and CDR2 is YFSETQ. This CDR3 has 15 amino acids. J was trimmed by 10 bases and V by 0 bases; bases with no gene match: 10. The CDR3 sequence is CASSLVAGGRPAQYF. CDR3 in DNA: TGCGCCAGCAGCTTGGTCGCGGGAGGACGCCCCGCGCAGTATTTT.

This clonotype was found many times. This chain uses TRBV6-5 with TRBJ1-6; D unclear. Germline V gene sequence: CDR1 MNHEY, CDR2 SVGAGI. V was trimmed by 0 bases and J by 8 bases, leaving 8 bases between them. There are 14 residues in the CDR3. In DNA form, the CDR3 reads TGTGCCAGCAGTTACTCCGGGGAATATTCACCCCTCCACTTT. Translating gives CASSYSGEYSPLHF.

The chain links TRBV30 to TRBJ2-1; a possible D gene is TRBD2 (5 bases). Germline V gene data show CDR1 as GTSNPN and CDR2 as SVGIG (reference sequence). The CDR3 spans 13 residues. The germline V and J ends were trimmed by 5 bases and 6 bases, with 14 bases remaining between them. CDR3 protein: CAWDRLAFNEQFF. Written as DNA, the CDR3 is TGTGCCTGGGATAGGCTAGCCTTCAATGAGCAGTTCTTC. The whole variable domain, filled in from reference TRBV30 and TRBJ2-1, reads SQTIHQWPATLVQPVGSPLSLECTVEGTSNPNLYWYRQAAGRGLQLLFYSVGIGQISSEVPQNLSASRPQDRQFILSSKKLLLSDSGFYLCAWDRLAFNEQFFGPGTRLTVL.

This clonotype was seen once. It may be a read error: a sequence one base away is much more abundant. The rearrangement uses TRBV11-2 and TRBJ2-7, with a weak D call TRBD2 (6 bases). This CDR3 has 17 amino acids. The germline CDR1 and CDR2 sequences are SGHAT and FQNNGV. Trimming took 1 base from V and 5 from J, leaving 21 bases between them. Written as DNA, the CDR3 is TGTGCCAGCAGCTTAGGGCATCGGGGCGGGATCGCCAACGAGCAGTACTTC. This codes for CASSLGHRGGIANEQYF.

This clonotype was seen ten or more times. The chain is built from TRBV27 and TRBJ2-1; 12 nucleotides line up with TRBD2. This CDR3 has 16 amino acids. Germline CDR1 reads MNHEY; CDR2 reads SMNVEV (reference sequence). Unmatched junction bases numbered 11, after V lost 5 bases and J lost 9 bases. CDR3 DNA sequence: TGTGCCAGCAGTCCGCCACTAGCGGGGGGCCCGGGTGAGCAGTTCTTC. Its protein is CASSPPLAGGPGEQFF.

As concerns this clonotype: A much larger clonotype is one base distant, so this may be a read error. This chain uses TRBV5-1 with TRBJ2-7; 11 bases fit TRBD1. Germline CDR1 reads SGHRS; CDR2 reads YFSETQ. The CDR3 totals 14 residues. The CDR3 DNA follows: TGCGCCAGCAGTTGGGGACAGGGGGTTGGCGAGCAGTGCTTC. Protein product: CASSWGQGVGEQCF.

This clonotype was detected only a few times. The rearrangement uses TRBV25-1 and TRBJ2-1; 7 bases match TRBD2. Germline V lookup: CDR1 MGHDK, CDR2 SYGVNS. CDR3 length: 23 amino acids. The J segment lost 0 bases and the V segment lost 8 bases, leaving 31 bases of the junction unmatched. The CDR3 is CASRGLVGEGSSGQYSSYNEQFF. The CDR3 DNA sequence: TGTGCCAGCCGAGGGTTGGTAGGGGAAGGGTCTAGCGGCCAATACAGCTCCTACAATGAGCAGTTCTTC.

This clonotype was counted at least ten times. J is TRBJ2-2 and V is TRBV7-2; 10 positions match TRBD2. V gave up 8 bases and J gave up 3 bases; unmatched junction bases: 12. This CDR3 comprises 17 residues. Germline V gene lookup returns CDR1 SGHTA and CDR2 FQGNSA. The CDR3 bases are TGTGCCAGCCGGAGAATAGCGGGGGGCATGGACACCGGGGAGCTGTTTTTT. Its protein product is CASRRIAGGMDTGELFF.

This clonotype was detected many times. This rearrangement joins TRBV6-2 or TRBV6-3 to TRBJ2-1; TRBD2 agrees at 11 bases. With 6 bases clipped from V and 10 bases from J, the junction kept 8 bases outside the gene matches. The germline V gene has CDR1 MNHEY and CDR2 SVGEGT. CDR3 length equals 14 residues. DNA of the CDR3: TGTGCCAGCAGGAATAGCGGGGGGGCTTTCGAGCAGTTCTTC. Amino acid sequence: CASRNSGGAFEQFF.

Many counts were recorded for this clonotype. This chain connects TRBV5-1 to TRBJ1-1, with D possibly matching TRBD1 (6 bases). Germline CDR1 is SGHRS and CDR2 is YFSETQ. The CDR3 covers 14 residues. Trimming removed 3 bases at V and 5 bases at J, with 14 bases between. The CDR3 loop reads CASSSGDLRTEAFF. As DNA, the CDR3 is TGCGCCAGCAGCTCAGGGGACCTGAGGACTGAAGCTTTCTTT.

About this clonotype itself: This sequence may be a read error, since a much larger clone differs from it by one base. The V and J genes are TRBV4-2 and TRBJ2-5; 9 nucleotides match TRBD2. This CDR3 spans 13 amino acids. The germline V gene has CDR1 LGHNA and CDR2 YNFKEQ. Germline trimming cut 5 bases from V and 5 bases from J; bases unmatched to any gene: 3. DNA for the CDR3: TGTGCCAGCAGCGCGCGGGGGGGGGAGACCCAGTACTTC. As protein: CASSARGGETQYF.

This clonotype was counted ten times or more. This chain links TRBV9 with TRBJ1-3; D is uncertain. The CDR3 sequence is 15 residues long. The V and J ends lost 0 bases and 0 bases respectively, with 7 bases between them. CDR1 and CDR2 from the germline V gene are SGDLS and YYNGEE. The CDR3 here is CASSVEMSSGNTIYF. As DNA, the CDR3 is TGTGCCAGCAGCGTAGAGATGAGCTCTGGAAACACCATATATTTT.

This clonotype was seen ten or more times. The chain uses TRBV11-2 and TRBJ2-7; 9 nucleotides match TRBD2. Germline CDR1 SGHAT, CDR2 FQNNGV. V dropped 4 bases and J dropped 0; count of bases not matched to a gene: 4. The CDR3 is 15 residues long. CDR3 in DNA: TGTGCCAGCAGCTATCTAGCGGGGAGCTCCTACGAGCAGTACTTC. Translated, it gives CASSYLAGSSYEQYF.

This clonotype has at least ten counts. The CDR3 spells CASSYYGTSGSSQTEQFF. Here the CDR3 DNA reads TGTGCCAGCAGTTACTACGGGACTAGCGGGTCGAGTCAGACGGAGCAGTTCTTC. The rearrangement links TRBV6-5 to TRBJ2-1; 12 bases map to TRBD2. The CDR3 has 18 amino acids. Trimming removed 1 base from V and 10 bases from J; junction bases left unmatched: 14. Germline values: CDR1 MNHEY, CDR2 SVGAGI.

This clonotype was found many times. The chain recombines TRBV12-3 or TRBV12-4 with TRBJ2-7; maybe TRBD2 (5 bases). This CDR3 is built from 15 residues. With 6 bases removed from V and 2 bases from J, the gap between germline ends came to 17 bases. This chain's CDR3 is CASRHSGRGTYEQYF. CDR3 in DNA: TGTGCCAGCAGACACTCGGGCCGAGGGACCTACGAGCAGTACTTC.

In this sample, this clonotype turned up many times. The rearrangement uses TRBV5-1 and TRBJ1-1; D is unclear. The CDR3 covers 13 residues. Germline loops: CDR1 SGHRS, CDR2 YFSETQ. The V end was cut by 5 bases, the J end by 5 bases, with 13 bases between. CDR3 sequence (DNA): TGCGCCAGCAGGTCTAACCTGGGGACTGAAGCTTTCTTT. This translates into CASRSNLGTEAFF.

This chain joins TRBV3-1 and TRBJ2-7, with D hard to call. CDR3 length: 13 amino acids. The germline CDR1 and CDR2 sequences are LGHDT and YNNKEL (reference sequence). Trimming removed 4 bases at V and 3 bases at J, with 10 bases between. CDR3 bases: TGTGCCAGCAGCCGAAGAACGGGCTACGAGCAGTACTTC. It encodes CASSRRTGYEQYF.

The V call is TRBV5-1, the J call TRBJ2-3, with a tentative D call TRBD2 (5 bases). Trimming took off 4 bases at V and 0 bases at J, with 18 bases between the two ends. Germline CDR1 and CDR2: SGHRS and YFSETQ. This CDR3 comprises 17 residues. The CDR3 DNA is TGCGCCAGCAGCCCATCAGGAGGTGGTACGAGCACAGATACGCAGTATTTT. Protein: CASSPSGGGTSTDTQYF.